These T cell receptor beta chains were read from a single sample in a study of T cells in Graves' hyperthyroidism and ophthalmopathy. TCRdb re-derived calls from the multiplex PCR reads in MiXCR, one entry per CDR3 protein. The sample lists some 620,000 distinct CDR3 sequences; around 15% were seen once. Sequences were obtained from blood. Source of these receptors: a woman under 40 with Graves' hyperthyroidism. CDR3s include the opening cysteine and the closing phenylalanine or tryptophan. A D gene is named only where the DNA matches it firmly. Some rows mark clone size as missing; the rest say once, few, many or name a class of expanded clone.

J gene: TRBJ2-7; D gene: .; V gene: TRBV5-1; clone size: many; CDR3 DNA: TGCGCCAGCAGCTGGGAGACCCTTTACGACGAGCAGTACTTC; CDR3 protein: CASSWETLYDEQYF
J gene: TRBJ1-3; D gene: TRBD1; V gene: TRBV6-5; clone size: few; CDR3 DNA: TGTGCCAGCAGTTCCAGACAGGGGGCGGGACACACCATATATTTT; CDR3 protein: CASSSRQGAGHTIYF
J gene: TRBJ2-1; D gene: TRBD2; V gene: TRBV29-1; clone size: many; CDR3 DNA: TGCAGCGTTGGACTAGCGGGTTACAATGAGCAGTTCTTC; CDR3 protein: CSVGLAGYNEQFF
J gene: TRBJ2-2; D gene: .; V gene: TRBV11-3; clone size: .; CDR3 DNA: TGTGCCAGCAGCTTAGCTGGCGGGCCGAACACCGGGGAGCTGTTTTTT; CDR3 protein: CASSLAGGPNTGELFF
J gene: TRBJ2-1; D gene: TRBD2; V gene: TRBV6-2/TRBV6-3; clone size: few; CDR3 DNA: TGTGCCAGCAGCCGGGGAGGGCTGGTATACAATGAGCAGTTCTTC; CDR3 protein: CASSRGGLVYNEQFF
J gene: TRBJ2-7; D gene: .; V gene: TRBV5-1; clone size: many; CDR3 DNA: TGCGCCAGCAGCCTCCCTGCTTACGAGCAGTACTTC; CDR3 protein: CASSLPAYEQYF
J gene: TRBJ1-5; D gene: TRBD1; V gene: TRBV28; clone size: many; CDR3 DNA: TGTGCCAGCAGTTTTAGGACAGGTTATAGCAATCAGCCCCAGCATTTT; CDR3 protein: CASSFRTGYSNQPQHF
J gene: TRBJ2-7; D gene: TRBD1; V gene: TRBV10-1; clone size: many; CDR3 DNA: TGCGCCAGCAGACGGTTGACAGGGGCCTACGAGCAGTACTTC; CDR3 protein: CASRRLTGAYEQYF
J gene: TRBJ2-7; D gene: TRBD2; V gene: TRBV5-4; clone size: few; CDR3 DNA: TGTGCCAGCAGCTTGGTTGGGCTAGCGGGAGGCTACGAGCAGTACTTC; CDR3 protein: CASSLVGLAGGYEQYF
J gene: TRBJ1-3; D gene: .; V gene: TRBV11-3; clone size: few; CDR3 DNA: TGTGCCAGCAGCCTCGGAGGAAGCTCTGGAAGCACCATATATTTT; CDR3 protein: CASSLGGSSGSTIYF
J gene: TRBJ2-1; D gene: .; V gene: TRBV7-9; clone size: many; CDR3 DNA: TGTGCCAGCAGCCCTAGGGTAGCGCACTCCTACAATGAGCAGTTCTTC; CDR3 protein: CASSPRVAHSYNEQFF
J gene: TRBJ1-2; D gene: TRBD1; V gene: TRBV2; clone size: few; CDR3 DNA: TGTGCCAGCCGCCGGACAGGGGGCAAGGACTATGGCTACACCTTC; CDR3 protein: CASRRTGGKDYGYTF
J gene: TRBJ2-2; D gene: TRBD1; V gene: TRBV24-1; clone size: .; CDR3 DNA: TGTGCCACCAGTGGTCAGGGGGCTAACACCGGGGAGCTGCTTTTT; CDR3 protein: CATSGQGANTGELLF
J gene: TRBJ1-1; D gene: TRBD1; V gene: TRBV13; clone size: few; CDR3 DNA: TGTGCCAGCAGCCCTCTACTTGGAACAGGGGCCACTGAAGCTTTCTTT; CDR3 protein: CASSPLLGTGATEAFF
J gene: TRBJ2-7; D gene: .; V gene: TRBV7-2; clone size: many; CDR3 DNA: TGTGCCAGCAGCTTATTAGAGGGATACGAGCAGTACTTC; CDR3 protein: CASSLLEGYEQYF
J gene: TRBJ2-5; D gene: .; V gene: TRBV18; clone size: .; CDR3 DNA: TGTGCCAGCTCACCCGATGATTACCAAGAGACCCAGTACTTC; CDR3 protein: CASSPDDYQETQYF
J gene: TRBJ1-2; D gene: .; V gene: TRBV30; clone size: few; CDR3 DNA: TGTGCCTGGAGTGTGGATTTCGATGGCTACACCTTC; CDR3 protein: CAWSVDFDGYTF
J gene: TRBJ2-5; D gene: TRBD1; V gene: TRBV9; clone size: .; CDR3 DNA: TGTGCCAGCAGCTCTCCTCGGGACAGGGTAGGGGAGACCCAGTACTTC; CDR3 protein: CASSSPRDRVGETQYF
J gene: TRBJ2-7; D gene: .; V gene: TRBV7-2; clone size: many; CDR3 DNA: TGCGCCAGCAGCCTAGCTGCCTACGAGCAGTACTTC; CDR3 protein: CASSLAAYEQYF
J gene: TRBJ1-1; D gene: .; V gene: TRBV12-3/TRBV12-4; clone size: many; CDR3 DNA: TGTGCCAGCAGGAAGAACACTGAAGCTTTCTTT; CDR3 protein: CASRKNTEAFF
J gene: TRBJ1-1; D gene: .; V gene: TRBV7-3; clone size: .; CDR3 DNA: TGTGCCAGCAGCCGCTTTCAGGTGAAAGGGACTGAAGCTTTCTTT; CDR3 protein: CASSRFQVKGTEAFF
J gene: TRBJ1-2; D gene: .; V gene: TRBV29-1; clone size: few; CDR3 DNA: TGCAGCGTTGATAGGAGCTATGGCTACACCTTC; CDR3 protein: CSVDRSYGYTF
J gene: TRBJ1-2; D gene: .; V gene: TRBV7-9; clone size: many; CDR3 DNA: TGTGCCAGCAGCTTGACGGCGGCCAACTATGGCTACACCTTC; CDR3 protein: CASSLTAANYGYTF
J gene: TRBJ1-2; D gene: TRBD1; V gene: TRBV18; clone size: few; CDR3 DNA: TGTGCCAGCTCACCAGGTATCGACAGGGAGGGTGGCTACACCTTC; CDR3 protein: CASSPGIDREGGYTF
J gene: TRBJ1-3; D gene: .; V gene: TRBV7-2; clone size: .; CDR3 DNA: TGTGCCAGCAGCTTAAGCAGGAATGGAAACACCATATATTTT; CDR3 protein: CASSLSRNGNTIYF
J gene: TRBJ1-4; D gene: TRBD1; V gene: TRBV7-9; clone size: .; CDR3 DNA: TGTGCCAGCATCCCGGGACAGGGCGATGAAAAACTGTTTTTT; CDR3 protein: CASIPGQGDEKLFF
J gene: TRBJ1-1; D gene: .; V gene: TRBV3-1; clone size: .; CDR3 DNA: TGTGCCAGCAGGCTTTCGACAGCCCTGAGAACTGAAGCTTTCTTT; CDR3 protein: CASRLSTALRTEAFF
J gene: TRBJ2-1; D gene: TRBD2; V gene: TRBV7-3; clone size: few; CDR3 DNA: TGTGCCAGCAGCTTTAGGCCTAGCGGGTACAATGAGCAGTTCTTC; CDR3 protein: CASSFRPSGYNEQFF
J gene: TRBJ1-2; D gene: .; V gene: TRBV7-9; clone size: once; CDR3 DNA: TGTGCCAGCAGCGCAACACAGGTTCCTAACTATGGCTACACCTTC; CDR3 protein: CASSATQVPNYGYTF
J gene: TRBJ2-3; D gene: .; V gene: TRBV5-4; clone size: few; CDR3 DNA: TGTGCCAGCAGCTTTACCACAGCTAGCACAGATACGCAGTATTTT; CDR3 protein: CASSFTTASTDTQYF
J gene: TRBJ2-1; D gene: .; V gene: TRBV27; clone size: few; CDR3 DNA: TGTGCCAGCAGTTCCCTTTCGAGCGGGACAACGGAGCAGTTCTTC; CDR3 protein: CASSSLSSGTTEQFF
J gene: TRBJ2-1; D gene: TRBD1; V gene: TRBV2; clone size: many; CDR3 DNA: TGTGCCAGCAGTGAAGCCCTACAGGGGGCCTCGGGCGGTGAGCAGTTCTTC; CDR3 protein: CASSEALQGASGGEQFF
J gene: TRBJ2-5; D gene: TRBD2; V gene: TRBV12-3/TRBV12-4; clone size: .; CDR3 DNA: TGTGCCAGCAGTCCACGGACTAGCGGGAGAGTGGCAGAGACCCAGTACTTC; CDR3 protein: CASSPRTSGRVAETQYF
J gene: TRBJ2-7; D gene: .; V gene: TRBV7-2; clone size: many; CDR3 DNA: TGTGCCAGCAGCCTCCTAGGGGGGGGGACTATATACGAGCAGTACTTC; CDR3 protein: CASSLLGGGTIYEQYF
J gene: TRBJ1-2; D gene: .; V gene: TRBV30; clone size: many; CDR3 DNA: TGTGCCTGGAGTGTAACAGGGCTTGCTAACTATGGCTACACCTTC; CDR3 protein: CAWSVTGLANYGYTF
J gene: TRBJ1-5; D gene: .; V gene: TRBV27; clone size: many; CDR3 DNA: TGTGCCAGCAGTTCGAATAGCAATCAGCCCCAGCATTTT; CDR3 protein: CASSSNSNQPQHF
J gene: TRBJ2-2; D gene: .; V gene: TRBV9; clone size: .; CDR3 DNA: TGTGCCAGCAGCGTAACCCGGGCAGGGAAGACCGGGGAGCTGTTTTTT; CDR3 protein: CASSVTRAGKTGELFF
J gene: TRBJ2-7; D gene: .; V gene: TRBV5-1; clone size: many; CDR3 DNA: TGCGCCAGCAGCTTGAAAGGACAATACTACGAGCAGTACTTC; CDR3 protein: CASSLKGQYYEQYF
J gene: TRBJ2-2; D gene: TRBD2; V gene: TRBV7-2; clone size: .; CDR3 DNA: TGTGCCAGCAGCAGCCGTAGCGGGAGGACCTCCGGGGAGCTGTTTTTT; CDR3 protein: CASSSRSGRTSGELFF
J gene: TRBJ2-5; D gene: TRBD2; V gene: TRBV18; clone size: .; CDR3 DNA: TGTGCCAGCTCACCACCGCGACTAGCGGGAACAGAGACCCAGTACTTC; CDR3 protein: CASSPPRLAGTETQYF
J gene: TRBJ1-3; D gene: TRBD1; V gene: TRBV20-1; clone size: .; CDR3 DNA: TGCAGTGCTAGGGGGACAGGGGGAAACACCATATATTTT; CDR3 protein: CSARGTGGNTIYF
J gene: TRBJ1-4; D gene: .; V gene: TRBV6-5; clone size: many; CDR3 DNA: TGTGCCAGCAGTTACACGGCAACTAATGAAAAACTGTTTTTT; CDR3 protein: CASSYTATNEKLFF
J gene: TRBJ2-7; D gene: .; V gene: TRBV13; clone size: .; CDR3 DNA: TGTGCCAGCACCCGAGGGCGCGGCTCCTACGAGCAGTACTTC; CDR3 protein: CASTRGRGSYEQYF
J gene: TRBJ2-7; D gene: TRBD2; V gene: TRBV27; clone size: few; CDR3 DNA: TGTGCCAGCAGTTCGGGACTAGCGGGAGGGCCCTCCCACGAGCAGTACTTC; CDR3 protein: CASSSGLAGGPSHEQYF
J gene: TRBJ1-2; D gene: .; V gene: TRBV5-1; clone size: .; CDR3 DNA: TGCGCCAGCAGCCTGAGTGACAGAAGCTATGGCTACACCTTC; CDR3 protein: CASSLSDRSYGYTF
J gene: TRBJ2-7; D gene: .; V gene: TRBV18; clone size: few; CDR3 DNA: TGTGCCAGCTCACCAACTCGCCGGGTCGGCTACGAGCAGTACTTC; CDR3 protein: CASSPTRRVGYEQYF
J gene: TRBJ2-7; D gene: .; V gene: TRBV29-1; clone size: few; CDR3 DNA: TGCAGCGTTGGTAGAGGGAACCCCTACGAGCAGTACTTC; CDR3 protein: CSVGRGNPYEQYF
J gene: TRBJ1-5; D gene: .; V gene: TRBV6-5; clone size: .; CDR3 DNA: TGTGCCAGCAGTTACCTGGGGACGAGTCAGCCCCAGCATTTT; CDR3 protein: CASSYLGTSQPQHF
J gene: TRBJ2-7; D gene: .; V gene: TRBV16; clone size: many; CDR3 DNA: TGTGCCAGCAGCCAACAGGGGAGCTCCTACGAGCAGTACTTC; CDR3 protein: CASSQQGSSYEQYF
J gene: TRBJ1-1; D gene: .; V gene: TRBV5-1; clone size: many; CDR3 DNA: TGCGCCAGCAGCTTGGGACAGACACCGAACACTGAAGCTTTCTTT; CDR3 protein: CASSLGQTPNTEAFF